This TCR beta chain emerged from a study of blood T cell repertoires in COVID-19. Study overall: The origin of the acute and convalescent COVID-19 samples was the United States, Italy and Spain.

This clone has a handful of counts. V was shortened by 6 bases and J by 7 bases, with 13 bases between the two germline ends. This CDR3 is built from 13 residues. Sequenced by immunoSEQ multiplex PCR; TCRdb stores in-frame clones only, minus some. This table holds approximately 150,000 clones, 80% to 90% found once. The V call is TRBV12-3 or TRBV12-4, the J call TRBJ2-1; tentatively, D is TRBD2 (6 bases). The source of this sequence is a woman aged 45 to 65 with active or convalescent COVID-19. Sequencing used peripheral blood. The CDR3 region has the DNA TGTGCCAGCAGCCTAACGGAGGGGAATGAGCAGTTCTTC. It specifies CASSLTEGNEQFF.